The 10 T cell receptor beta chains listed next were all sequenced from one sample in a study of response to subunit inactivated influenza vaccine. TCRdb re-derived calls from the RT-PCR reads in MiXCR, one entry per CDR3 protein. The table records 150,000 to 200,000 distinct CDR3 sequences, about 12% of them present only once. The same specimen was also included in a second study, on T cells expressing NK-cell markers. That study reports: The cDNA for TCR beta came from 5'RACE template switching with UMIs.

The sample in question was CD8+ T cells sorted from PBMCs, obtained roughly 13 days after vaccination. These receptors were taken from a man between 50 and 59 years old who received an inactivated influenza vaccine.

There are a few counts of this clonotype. DNA for the CDR3: TGTGCCAGCAGCGCTCGGACAGACGAGGGTGAGCAGTTCTTC. It encodes CASSARTDEGEQFF. This chain uses TRBV9 with TRBJ2-1, with D possibly TRBD1 on 6 matching bases. The CDR3 extends over 14 amino acids. Germline-derived CDR1 and CDR2 are SGDLS and YYNGEE. V was trimmed by 3 bases and J by 9 bases, leaving 16 bases between them.

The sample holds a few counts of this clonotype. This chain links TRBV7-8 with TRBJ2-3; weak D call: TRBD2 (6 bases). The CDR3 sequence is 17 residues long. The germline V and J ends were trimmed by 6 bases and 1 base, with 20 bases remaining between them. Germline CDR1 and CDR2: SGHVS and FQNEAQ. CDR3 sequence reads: CASRKTPPGAGTDTQYF. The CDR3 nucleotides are TGTGCCAGCAGAAAAACCCCCCCGGGAGCCGGCACAGATACGCAGTATTTT.

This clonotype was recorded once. The CDR3 region is CASSQAVPPWEQFF. In DNA form, the CDR3 reads TGCGCCAGCAGCCAAGCTGTCCCACCCTGGGAGCAGTTCTTC. The chain employs TRBV4-3 and TRBJ2-1; D gene unclear. Germline V lookup: CDR1 LGHNA, CDR2 YSLEER. The CDR3 is 14 residues long. Trimming removed 1 base from V and 10 bases from J, with 14 bases in between.

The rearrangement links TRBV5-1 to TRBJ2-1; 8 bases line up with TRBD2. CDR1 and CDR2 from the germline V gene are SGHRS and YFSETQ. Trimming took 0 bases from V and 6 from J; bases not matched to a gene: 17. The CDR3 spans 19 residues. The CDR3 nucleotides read TGCGCCAGCAGCTTGGGGACAGTCAGTACAGGGACTAGACTCAATGAGCAGTTCTTC. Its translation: CASSLGTVSTGTRLNEQFF.

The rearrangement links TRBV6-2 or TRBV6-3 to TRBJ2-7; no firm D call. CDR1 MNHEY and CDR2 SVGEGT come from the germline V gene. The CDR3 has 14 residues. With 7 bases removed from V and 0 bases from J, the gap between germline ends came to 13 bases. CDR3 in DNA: TGTGCCAGCACTACAACAAAGCGCTCCTACGAGCAGTACTTC. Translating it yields CASTTTKRSYEQYF.

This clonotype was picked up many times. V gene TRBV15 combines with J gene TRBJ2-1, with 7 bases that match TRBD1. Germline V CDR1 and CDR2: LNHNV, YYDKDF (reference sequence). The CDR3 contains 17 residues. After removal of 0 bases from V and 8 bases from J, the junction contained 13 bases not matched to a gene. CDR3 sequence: CATSRDKETGNFDEQFF. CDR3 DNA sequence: TGTGCCACCAGCAGAGACAAGGAGACAGGGAATTTTGATGAGCAGTTCTTC.

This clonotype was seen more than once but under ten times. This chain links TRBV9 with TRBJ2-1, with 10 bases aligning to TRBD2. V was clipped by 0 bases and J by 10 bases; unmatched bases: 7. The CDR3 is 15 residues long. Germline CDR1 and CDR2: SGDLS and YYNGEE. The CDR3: CASSVDTSGIREQFF. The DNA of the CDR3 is TGTGCCAGCAGCGTAGACACTAGCGGGATACGCGAGCAGTTCTTC.

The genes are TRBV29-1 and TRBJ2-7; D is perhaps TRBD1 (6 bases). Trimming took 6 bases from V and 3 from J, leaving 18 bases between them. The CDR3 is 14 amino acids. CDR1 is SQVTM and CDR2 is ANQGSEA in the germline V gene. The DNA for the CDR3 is TGCAGCGTAGTTTCGTGGGGACACGGCTACGAGCAGTACTTC. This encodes CSVVSWGHGYEQYF.

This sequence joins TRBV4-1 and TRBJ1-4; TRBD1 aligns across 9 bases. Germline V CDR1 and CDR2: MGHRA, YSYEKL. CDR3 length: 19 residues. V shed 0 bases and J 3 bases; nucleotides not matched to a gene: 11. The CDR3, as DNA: TGCGCCAGCAGCCAAGAAACAGGGGGCGTATCTTTATCTAATGAAAAACTGTTTTTT. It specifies CASSQETGGVSLSNEKLFF.

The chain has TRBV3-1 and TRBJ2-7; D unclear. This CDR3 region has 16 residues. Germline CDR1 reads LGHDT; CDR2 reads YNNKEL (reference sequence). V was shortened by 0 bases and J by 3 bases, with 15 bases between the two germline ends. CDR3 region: CASSQDLGYQVYEQYF. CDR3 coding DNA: TGTGCCAGCAGCCAAGATTTAGGCTATCAGGTCTACGAGCAGTACTTC.